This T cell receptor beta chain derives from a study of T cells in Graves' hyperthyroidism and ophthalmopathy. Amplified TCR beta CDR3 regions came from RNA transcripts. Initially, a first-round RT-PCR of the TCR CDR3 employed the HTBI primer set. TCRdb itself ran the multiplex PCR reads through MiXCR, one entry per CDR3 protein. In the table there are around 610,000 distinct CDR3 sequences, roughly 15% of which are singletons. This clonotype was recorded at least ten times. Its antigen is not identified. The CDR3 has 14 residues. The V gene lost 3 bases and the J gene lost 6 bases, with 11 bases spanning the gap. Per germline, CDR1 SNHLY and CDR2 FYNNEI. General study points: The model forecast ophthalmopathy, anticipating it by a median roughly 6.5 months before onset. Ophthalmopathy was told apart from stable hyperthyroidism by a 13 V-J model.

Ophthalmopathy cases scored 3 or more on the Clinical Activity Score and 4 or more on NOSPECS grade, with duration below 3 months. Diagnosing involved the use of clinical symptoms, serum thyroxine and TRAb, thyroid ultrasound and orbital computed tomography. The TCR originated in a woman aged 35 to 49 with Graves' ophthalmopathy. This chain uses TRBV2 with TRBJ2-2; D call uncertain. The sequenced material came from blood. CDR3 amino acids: CASSDPQFAGELFF. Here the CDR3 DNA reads TGTGCCAGCAGTGACCCCCAGTTCGCCGGGGAGCTGTTTTTT. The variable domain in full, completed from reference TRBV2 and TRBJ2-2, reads EPEVTQTPSHQVTQMGQEVILRCVPISNHLYFYWYRQILGQKVEFLVSFYNNEISEKSEIFDDQFSVERPDGSNFTLKIRSTKLEDSAMYFCASSDPQFAGELFFGEGSRLTVL.